This T cell receptor (beta chain) was identified in a study of blood T cell repertoires in COVID-19. Study at large: Acute and convalescent COVID-19 specimens originated in the United States, Italy and Spain. From T cells, B-cell-depleted T cells, or PBMCs came the material, which was cDNA or gDNA.

Original processing methods: Amplified reference gene primers provided the basis for estimating nucleated cell counts. Libraries were prepared by immunoSEQ multiplex PCR; TCRdb keeps only in-frame clonotypes and omits some of them. Clone size and the V and J calls come from that table; the DNA yielded D and trimming. The data hold more than 45,000 clones, with roughly 90% observed a single time. Germline CDR1 is SGHRS and CDR2 is YFSETQ. This CDR3 is built from 11 residues. Trimming shortened V by 4 bases and J by 5 bases, and 3 bases separated the two germline ends. Specimen: peripheral blood. The origin of this receptor is a human donor in a cohort sampled during active COVID-19. The J gene is TRBJ2-2, the V gene TRBV5-1, with D uncertain. In DNA, the CDR3 is TGCGCCAGCAGCGCGACCGGGGAGCTGTTTTTT. It translates to CASSATGELFF.